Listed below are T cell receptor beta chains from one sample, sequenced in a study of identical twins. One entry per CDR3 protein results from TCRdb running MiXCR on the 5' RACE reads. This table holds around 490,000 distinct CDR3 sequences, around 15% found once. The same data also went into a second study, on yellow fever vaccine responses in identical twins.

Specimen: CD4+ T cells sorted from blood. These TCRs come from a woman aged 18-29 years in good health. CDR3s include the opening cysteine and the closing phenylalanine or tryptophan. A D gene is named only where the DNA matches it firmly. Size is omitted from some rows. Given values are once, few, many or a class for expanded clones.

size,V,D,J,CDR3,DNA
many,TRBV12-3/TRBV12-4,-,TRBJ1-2,CASSFTLGYGYTF,TGTGCCAGCAGTTTTACCCTGGGATATGGCTACACCTTC
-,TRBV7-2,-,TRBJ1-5,CASSLSVNQPQHF,TGTGCCAGCAGCTTATCGGTGAATCAGCCCCAGCATTTT
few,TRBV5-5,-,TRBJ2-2,CASSSVKGSNTGELFF,TGTGCCAGCAGTTCGGTGAAGGGATCTAACACCGGGGAGCTGTTTTTT
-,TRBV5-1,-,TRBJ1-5,CASAIGGGNQPQHF,TGCGCCAGCGCTATTGGGGGTGGCAATCAGCCCCAGCATTTT
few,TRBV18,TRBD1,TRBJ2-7,CASSPLTGTAQGEQYF,TGTGCCAGCTCACCGCTAACCGGGACAGCGCAAGGCGAGCAGTACTTC
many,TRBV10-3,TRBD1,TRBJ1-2,CAIRGQGEDGYTF,TGTGCCATCAGAGGACAGGGCGAAGATGGCTACACCTTC
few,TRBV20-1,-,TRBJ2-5,CSASDPPPGTEETQYF,TGCAGTGCTAGTGATCCCCCCCCCGGGACCGAAGAGACCCAGTACTTC
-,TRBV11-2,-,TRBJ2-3,CASSTRTTLTDTQYF,TGTGCCAGCAGCACCCGGACTACCCTCACAGATACGCAGTATTTT
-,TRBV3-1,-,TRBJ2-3,CASSPRGLRPGTDTQYF,TGTGCCAGCAGCCCTCGGGGCCTCCGGCCGGGCACAGATACGCAGTATTTT
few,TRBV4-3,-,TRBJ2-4,CASSQDSVTKNIQYF,TGCGCCAGCAGCCAAGATAGTGTTACCAAAAACATTCAGTACTTC
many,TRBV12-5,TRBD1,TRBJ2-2,CASGSGQGRTGELFF,TGTGCTAGTGGTTCGGGACAGGGGAGGACCGGGGAGCTGTTTTTT
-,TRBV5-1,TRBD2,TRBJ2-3,CASSLAGGHDRVTDTQYF,TGCGCCAGCAGCTTAGCGGGGGGGCACGATAGAGTCACAGATACGCAGTATTTT
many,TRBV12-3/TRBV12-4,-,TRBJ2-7,CASGLPGLSYEQYF,TGTGCCAGCGGGTTACCGGGACTCTCCTACGAGCAGTACTTC
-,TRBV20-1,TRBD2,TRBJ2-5,CSASSASGALYQETQYF,TGCAGTGCTAGTTCGGCTAGCGGGGCCTTGTACCAAGAGACCCAGTACTTC